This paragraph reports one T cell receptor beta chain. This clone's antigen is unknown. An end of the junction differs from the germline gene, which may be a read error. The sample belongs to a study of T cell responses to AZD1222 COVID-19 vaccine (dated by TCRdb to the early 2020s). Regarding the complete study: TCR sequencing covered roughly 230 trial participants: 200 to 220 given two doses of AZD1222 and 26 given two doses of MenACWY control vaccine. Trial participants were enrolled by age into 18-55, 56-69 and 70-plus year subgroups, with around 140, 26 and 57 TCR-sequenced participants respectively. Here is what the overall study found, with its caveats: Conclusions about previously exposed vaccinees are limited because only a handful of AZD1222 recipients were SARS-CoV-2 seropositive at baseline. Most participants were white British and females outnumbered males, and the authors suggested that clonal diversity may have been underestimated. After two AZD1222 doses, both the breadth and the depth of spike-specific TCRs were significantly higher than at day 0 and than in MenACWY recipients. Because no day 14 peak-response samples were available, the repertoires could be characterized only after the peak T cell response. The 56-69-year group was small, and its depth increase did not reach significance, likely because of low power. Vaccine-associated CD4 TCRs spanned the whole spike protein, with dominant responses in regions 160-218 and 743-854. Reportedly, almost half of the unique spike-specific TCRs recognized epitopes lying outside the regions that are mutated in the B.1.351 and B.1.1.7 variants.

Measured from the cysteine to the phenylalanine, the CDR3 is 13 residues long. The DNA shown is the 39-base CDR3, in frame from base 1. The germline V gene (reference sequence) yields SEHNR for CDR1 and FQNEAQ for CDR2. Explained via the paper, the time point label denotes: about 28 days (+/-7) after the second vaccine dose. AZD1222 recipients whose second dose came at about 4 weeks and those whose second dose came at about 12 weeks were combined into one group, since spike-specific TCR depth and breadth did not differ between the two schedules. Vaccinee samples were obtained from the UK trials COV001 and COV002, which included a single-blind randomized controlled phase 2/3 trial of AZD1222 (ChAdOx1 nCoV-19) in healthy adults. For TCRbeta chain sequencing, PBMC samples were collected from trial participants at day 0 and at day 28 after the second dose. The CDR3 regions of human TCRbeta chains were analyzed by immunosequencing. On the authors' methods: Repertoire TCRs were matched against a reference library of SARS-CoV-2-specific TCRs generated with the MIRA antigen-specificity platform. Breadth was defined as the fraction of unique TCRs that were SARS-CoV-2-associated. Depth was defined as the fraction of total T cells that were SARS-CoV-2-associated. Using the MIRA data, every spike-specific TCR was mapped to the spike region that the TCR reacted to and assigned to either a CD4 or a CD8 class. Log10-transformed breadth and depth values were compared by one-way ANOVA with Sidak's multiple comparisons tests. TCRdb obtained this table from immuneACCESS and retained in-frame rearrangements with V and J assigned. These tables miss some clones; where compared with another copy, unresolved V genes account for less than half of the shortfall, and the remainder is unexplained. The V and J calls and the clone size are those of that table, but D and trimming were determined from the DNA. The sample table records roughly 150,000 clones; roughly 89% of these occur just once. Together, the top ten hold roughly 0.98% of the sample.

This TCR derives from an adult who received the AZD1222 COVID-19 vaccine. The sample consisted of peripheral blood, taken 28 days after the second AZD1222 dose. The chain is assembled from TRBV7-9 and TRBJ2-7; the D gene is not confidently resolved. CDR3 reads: CASSLGGSHEQYF. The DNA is TGTGCCAGCAGCTTAGGCGGCTCCCACGAGCAGTACTTC.